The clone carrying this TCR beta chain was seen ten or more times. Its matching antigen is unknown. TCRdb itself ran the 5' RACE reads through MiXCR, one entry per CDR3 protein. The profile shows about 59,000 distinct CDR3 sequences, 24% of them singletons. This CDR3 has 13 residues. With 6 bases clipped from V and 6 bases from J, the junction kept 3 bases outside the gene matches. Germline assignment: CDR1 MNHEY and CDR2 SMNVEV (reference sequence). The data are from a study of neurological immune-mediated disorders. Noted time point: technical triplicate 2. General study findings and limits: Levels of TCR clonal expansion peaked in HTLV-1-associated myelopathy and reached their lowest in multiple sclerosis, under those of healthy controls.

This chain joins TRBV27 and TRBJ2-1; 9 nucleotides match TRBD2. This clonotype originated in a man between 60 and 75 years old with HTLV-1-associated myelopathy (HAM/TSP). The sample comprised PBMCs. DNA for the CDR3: TGTGCCAGCAGGGGACTAGCTACCAATGAGCAGTTCTTC. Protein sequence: CASRGLATNEQFF.